The entry that follows covers one T cell receptor (beta chain) sequence. Antigen unknown. PCR involved 60 Vbeta and 13 Jbeta primers. As processed by the authors: Around 80 million unique TCR beta chains, approximately 11 million of them shared, were counted by a later analysis. The protocol was immunoSEQ multiplex PCR, while the TCRdb copy is restricted to in-frame clones and leaves out a portion. V and J calls and clone size follow that table, whereas D and trimming were derived from the DNA. The specimen's table records some 67,000 clones. The record originates from a study of cytomegalovirus exposure and HLA in healthy donors. Overall study context: Genotyping showed 81% of roughly 400 donors falling in the Caucasian-associated ancestry cluster.

Study outcomes and limitations: In an earlier analysis, about 87% or about 30%: the productive usage of most TCR beta V segments. A classifier reportedly called cytomegalovirus status with high sensitivity and specificity.

V lost 4 bases to trimming and J lost 4 bases, with 13 bases between them. The CDR3 has 14 residues. Germline CDR1 is MNHEY and CDR2 is SMNVEV (reference sequence). The receptor was derived from a woman in her twenties or thirties in good health and CMV-seronegative. Sample: PBMCs. This rearrangement joins TRBV27 to TRBJ1-2, with D perhaps TRBD1 (6 bases). The chain's CDR3 is CASSYQGPGYGYTF. The CDR3 nucleotides are TGTGCCAGCAGTTATCAGGGGCCGGGCTATGGCTACACCTTC.